This T cell receptor beta chain was obtained from a study of cytomegalovirus exposure and HLA in healthy donors. General study points: Among TCR beta chains, those listed as cytomegalovirus-associated numbered around 160. Diagnosis of cytomegalovirus status made by the classifier reportedly showed high specificity and sensitivity. Confirmation in vitro established that a few CMV-associated chains were specific for CMV antigens.

Here immunoSEQ multiplex PCR was the method, and the copy in TCRdb shows in-frame clones only, minus some. The sample comprises some 90,000 clones, 96% of which are singletons, and over 0.7% rests with the top ten. The CDR3 sequence is 13 residues long. Germline CDR1 reads MNHNS; CDR2 reads SASEGT. Germline trimming cut 8 bases from V and 7 bases from J; bases unmatched to any gene: 8. This clone was detected once. The antigen is undetermined. The approximately 120-subject validation cohort, separate from the approximately 630-subject first cohort, included the donors. The chain uses TRBV6-1 and TRBJ1-2; 9 bases agree with TRBD1. This clonotype was sampled from a man between 18 and 29 years old in good health and CMV-seronegative. Sequencing was carried out using PBMCs. The CDR3 bases are TGTGCCAGCCTCCCGGGACAGGGATCTGGCTACACCTTC. This gives the protein CASLPGQGSGYTF.